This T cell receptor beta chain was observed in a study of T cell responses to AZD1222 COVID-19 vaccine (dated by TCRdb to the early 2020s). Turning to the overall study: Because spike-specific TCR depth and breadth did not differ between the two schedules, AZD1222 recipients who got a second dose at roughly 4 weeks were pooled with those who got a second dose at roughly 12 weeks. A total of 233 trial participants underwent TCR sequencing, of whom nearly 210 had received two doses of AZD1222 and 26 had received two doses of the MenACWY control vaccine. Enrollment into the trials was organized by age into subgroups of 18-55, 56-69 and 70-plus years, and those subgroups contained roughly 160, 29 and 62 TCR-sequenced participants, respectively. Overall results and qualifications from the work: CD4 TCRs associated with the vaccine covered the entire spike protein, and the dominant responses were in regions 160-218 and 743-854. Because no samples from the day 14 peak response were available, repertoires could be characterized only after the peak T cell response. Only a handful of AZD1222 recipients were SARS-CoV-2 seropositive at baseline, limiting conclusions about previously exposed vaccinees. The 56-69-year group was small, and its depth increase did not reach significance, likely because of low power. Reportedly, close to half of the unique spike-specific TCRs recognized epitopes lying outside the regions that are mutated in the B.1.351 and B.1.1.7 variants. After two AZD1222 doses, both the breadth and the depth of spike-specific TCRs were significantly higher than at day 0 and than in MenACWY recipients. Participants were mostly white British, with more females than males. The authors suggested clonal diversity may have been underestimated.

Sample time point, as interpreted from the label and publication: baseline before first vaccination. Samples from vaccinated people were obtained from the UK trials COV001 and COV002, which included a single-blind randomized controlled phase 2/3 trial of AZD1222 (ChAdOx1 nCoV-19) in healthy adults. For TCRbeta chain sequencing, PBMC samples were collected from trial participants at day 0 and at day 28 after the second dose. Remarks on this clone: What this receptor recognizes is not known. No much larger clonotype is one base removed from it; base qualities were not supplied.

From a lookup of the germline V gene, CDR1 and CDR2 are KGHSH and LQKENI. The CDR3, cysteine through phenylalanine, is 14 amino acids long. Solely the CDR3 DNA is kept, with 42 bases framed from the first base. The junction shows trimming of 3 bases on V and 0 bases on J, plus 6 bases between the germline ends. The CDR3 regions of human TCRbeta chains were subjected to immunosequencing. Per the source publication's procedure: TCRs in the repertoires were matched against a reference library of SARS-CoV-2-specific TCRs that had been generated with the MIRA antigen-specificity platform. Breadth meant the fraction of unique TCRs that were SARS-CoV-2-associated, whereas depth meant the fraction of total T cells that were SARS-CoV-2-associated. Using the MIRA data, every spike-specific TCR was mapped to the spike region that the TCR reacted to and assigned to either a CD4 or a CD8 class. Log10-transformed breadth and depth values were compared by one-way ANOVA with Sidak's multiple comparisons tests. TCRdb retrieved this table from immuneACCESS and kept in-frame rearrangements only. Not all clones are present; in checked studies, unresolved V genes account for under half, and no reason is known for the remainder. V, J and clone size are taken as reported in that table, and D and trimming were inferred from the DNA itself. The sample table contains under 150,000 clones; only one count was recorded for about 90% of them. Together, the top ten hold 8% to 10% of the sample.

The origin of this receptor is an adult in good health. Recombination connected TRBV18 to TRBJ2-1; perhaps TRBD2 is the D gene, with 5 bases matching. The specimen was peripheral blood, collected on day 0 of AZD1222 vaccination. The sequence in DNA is TGTGCCAGCTCACCTGACTACTCCTACAATGAGCAGTTCTTC. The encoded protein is CASSPDYSYNEQFF. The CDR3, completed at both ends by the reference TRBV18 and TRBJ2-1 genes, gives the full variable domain NAGVMQNPRHLVRRRGQEARLRCSPMKGHSHVYWYRQLPEEGLKFMVYLQKENIIDESGMPKERFSAEFPKEGPSILRIQQVVRGDSAAYFCASSPDYSYNEQFFGPGTRLTVL.